A selection of T cell receptor beta chains follows, all from one sample in a study of T-cell memory formation after mild COVID-19. TCRdb reprocessed the 5' RACE reads with MiXCR, giving one entry per CDR3 protein. The sample shows fewer than 250,000 distinct CDR3 sequences, roughly a tenth of them seen only once. Sample: PBMCs or a T cell subset sorted from them (not recorded which). The receptors derive from a young man who had mild COVID-19 (a few samples of this study predate the infection). Cell type and time point are not known. Both conserved end residues are part of each CDR3. The D gene is left open where the match is weak. The listing skips clone size in some rows; elsewhere it reads once, few, many or a size class.

cdr3_nt	cdr3_aa	clone_size	v_call	j_call	d_call
TGTGCCAGTAGTATAGGGGGGACTCAGCATTTT	CASSIGGTQHF	-	TRBV19	TRBJ1-5	-
TGTGCCAGCTCACGCATACAGGATGAGAACACTGAAGCTTTCTTT	CASSRIQDENTEAFF	-	TRBV18	TRBJ1-1	-
TGTGCCAGCAGATCAGGGGACAAAGAAAAACTTTTTTTT	CASRSGDKEKLFF	few	TRBV6-2/TRBV6-3	TRBJ1-4	-
TGTGCCAGCAGCCCCTTCCGTGAAGCTTTCTTT	CASSPFREAFF	few	TRBV6-6	TRBJ1-1	-
TGCGCCAGCAGCCAAGGACAGAACAATGAGCAGTTCTTC	CASSQGQNNEQFF	-	TRBV5-1	TRBJ2-1	-
TGTGCCAGCAGCCAACTAAGGCCCCTTCGGGGTCCTCAAGAGACCCAGTACTTC	CASSQLRPLRGPQETQYF	few	TRBV7-6	TRBJ2-5	-
TGTGCCAGCAGCCAGGGGATGGATGGCTACACCTTC	CASSQGMDGYTF	-	TRBV3-1	TRBJ1-2	-
TGTGCCAGTAGTATACGTTGGGGGGCCAATTCACCCCTCCACTTT	CASSIRWGANSPLHF	-	TRBV19	TRBJ1-6	-
TGCAGTGCTAGAGATTGGGGCGGAGACCTCTATGGCTACACCTTC	CSARDWGGDLYGYTF	-	TRBV20-1	TRBJ1-2	-
TGTGCCAGCAGTTATGGGGTTACGACAGATACGCAGTATTTT	CASSYGVTTDTQYF	-	TRBV6-5	TRBJ2-3	-
TGTGCCAGCAGCTACGGGACTAGCGGGGGGGCAGAGACCCAGTACTTC	CASSYGTSGGAETQYF	-	TRBV12-3/TRBV12-4	TRBJ2-5	TRBD2
TGTGCCAGCAAGGGTAGGACAGGGGGCGGTCAGCCCCAGCATTTT	CASKGRTGGGQPQHF	-	TRBV6-5	TRBJ1-5	TRBD1
TGTGCCAGTAGTACAGGTAACTCCTACGAGCAGTACTTC	CASSTGNSYEQYF	few	TRBV19	TRBJ2-7	-
TGTGCCAGCAGCTTAGCGTTCGGGGGGGCTGGTGAGCAGTTCTTC	CASSLAFGGAGEQFF	-	TRBV7-2	TRBJ2-1	TRBD2
TGCAGTGCTAGAGATAGGCAGGGCCTTAGCTCCTATAATTCACCCCTCCACTTT	CSARDRQGLSSYNSPLHF	-	TRBV20-1	TRBJ1-6	-
TGCGCCAGCAGCCAAGACAGATACCAAGAGACCCAGTACTTC	CASSQDRYQETQYF	few	TRBV4-3	TRBJ2-5	-
TGTGCCAGCAGTGACAGGGTATTGGGTGGCGGTCAGCCCCAGCATTTT	CASSDRVLGGGQPQHF	-	TRBV7-2	TRBJ1-5	TRBD1
TGTGCCAGCAGCTTAGCTACTAGCACAGATACGCAGTATTTT	CASSLATSTDTQYF	many	TRBV7-2	TRBJ2-3	-
TGTGCCAGCAGCCTGGGTGGGAAAGAGACCCAGTACTTC	CASSLGGKETQYF	many	TRBV5-5	TRBJ2-5	-
TGCGCCAGCAGCCAGGTTGGGATGGCAGGGCAAGATACGCAGTATTTT	CASSQVGMAGQDTQYF	few	TRBV4-1	TRBJ2-3	-
TGTGCCAGCAGTTACTCCTCCGGGACAGACTACGAGCAGTACTTC	CASSYSSGTDYEQYF	-	TRBV6-2/TRBV6-3	TRBJ2-7	TRBD1
TGTGCCAGCTCACGGACAGGCCACCTCCAAAGCAATCAGCCCCAGCATTTT	CASSRTGHLQSNQPQHF	few	TRBV18	TRBJ1-5	TRBD1
TGCAGTGCGGGACAGGGGGCTCGCTACGAGCAGTACTTC	CSAGQGARYEQYF	few	TRBV20-1	TRBJ2-7	TRBD1
TGTGCCAGCAGTTCAGGGGGCGCCCGGGGCTACACCTTC	CASSSGGARGYTF	-	TRBV28	TRBJ1-2	TRBD1
TGTGCCAGCAGTCCTAAGAACCCCGCTGCAGATACGCAGTATTTT	CASSPKNPAADTQYF	few	TRBV6-1	TRBJ2-3	-
TGCAGTGCTAGTTTCCCCGATCAGCCCCAGCATTTT	CSASFPDQPQHF	few	TRBV20-1	TRBJ1-5	-
TGCAGTGCTTCCCGCACCAATTCACCCCTCCACTTT	CSASRTNSPLHF	-	TRBV20-1	TRBJ1-6	-
TGCAGTGCCACCCCGGGCAGGGGGGATCAGCCCCAGCATTTT	CSATPGRGDQPQHF	-	TRBV20-1	TRBJ1-5	TRBD1
TGTGCCAGCAGTTTCCCCGGGTCGTACGAGCAGTACTTC	CASSFPGSYEQYF	-	TRBV6-5	TRBJ2-7	-
TGTGCCAGCAGTTCCGCGGGGTTGGCGACCCAGTACTTC	CASSSAGLATQYF	few	TRBV12-3/TRBV12-4	TRBJ2-5	-
TGCGCCAGCAGCGGGCTCGGAACAGGACAAGAGACCCAGTACTTC	CASSGLGTGQETQYF	-	TRBV4-1	TRBJ2-5	-
TGCGCCAGCAGCGCCGTCCCGGGACAGGGTACAGATACGCAGTATTTT	CASSAVPGQGTDTQYF	-	TRBV5-1	TRBJ2-3	TRBD1
TGCGCCAGCAGCTTGGGAGCGGGGAATACGCAGTATTTT	CASSLGAGNTQYF	-	TRBV5-1	TRBJ2-3	TRBD2
TGTGCCAGCAACACCCAGGGGTCCAGAGAAGAGACCCAGTACTTC	CASNTQGSREETQYF	few	TRBV2	TRBJ2-5	-
TGCGCCAGCAGCTTGCCCGGGACAGGGGGTTACAATGAGCAGTTCTTC	CASSLPGTGGYNEQFF	-	TRBV5-1	TRBJ2-1	TRBD1
TGTGCCAGCATTCGGGACAGCAATCAGCCCCAGCATTTT	CASIRDSNQPQHF	-	TRBV2	TRBJ1-5	-
TGTGCCAGCAGTCGGACTAGCGGGGAGCAGTTCTTC	CASSRTSGEQFF	-	TRBV2	TRBJ2-1	TRBD2
TGTGCCAGCAGCCGGGAGGACAGGGATAACGGCTACACCTTC	CASSREDRDNGYTF	few	TRBV3-1	TRBJ1-2	TRBD1
TGTGCCAGCAGTTCTCCTGCCGGGATCCTCAATGAGCAGTTCTTC	CASSSPAGILNEQFF	few	TRBV28	TRBJ2-1	-
TGTGCCAGCAGCCTGACTAGCGGGGGGATAGAGCAGTTCTTC	CASSLTSGGIEQFF	-	TRBV5-6	TRBJ2-1	TRBD2
TGTGCCAGCGGACCCACAGGGGACTATGGCTACACCTTC	CASGPTGDYGYTF	few	TRBV7-3	TRBJ1-2	TRBD1
TGTGCCAGCAGCTTAATCCCGCTGGGGGAGACCCAGTACTTC	CASSLIPLGETQYF	many	TRBV7-2	TRBJ2-5	-
TGCGCCAGCAGCTTGGTCCAGCCTAATGAGCAGTTCTTC	CASSLVQPNEQFF	many	TRBV5-1	TRBJ2-1	-
TGTGCCAGCAGCTCCCAGACAGGCCAAGAGACCCAGTACTTC	CASSSQTGQETQYF	few	TRBV5-4	TRBJ2-5	-
TGTGCCAGCAGCCCCAGGGTTTCAGGAAACACCATATATTTT	CASSPRVSGNTIYF	few	TRBV6-6	TRBJ1-3	-
TGCGCCAGCAGGGGACAGGGGTACGAGCAGTACTTC	CASRGQGYEQYF	few	TRBV5-1	TRBJ2-7	TRBD1
TGTGCCAGCAGCGCGACCGCGGGGGGCCCGGCAGATACGCAGTATTTT	CASSATAGGPADTQYF	-	TRBV9	TRBJ2-3	TRBD2
TGCAGTGCTCCGGACAGGGGGACTGAAGCTTTCTTT	CSAPDRGTEAFF	few	TRBV20-1	TRBJ1-1	TRBD1